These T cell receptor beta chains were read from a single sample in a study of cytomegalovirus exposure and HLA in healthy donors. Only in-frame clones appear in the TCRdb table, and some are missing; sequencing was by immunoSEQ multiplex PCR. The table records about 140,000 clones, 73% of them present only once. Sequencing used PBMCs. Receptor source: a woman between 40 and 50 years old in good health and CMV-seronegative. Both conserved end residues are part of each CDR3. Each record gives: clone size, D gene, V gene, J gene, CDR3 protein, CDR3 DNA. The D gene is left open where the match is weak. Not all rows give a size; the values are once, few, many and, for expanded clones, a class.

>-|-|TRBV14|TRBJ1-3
CASSQYTSRSGNTIYF
TGTGCCAGCAGCCAATATACCAGTCGCTCTGGAAACACCATATATTTT
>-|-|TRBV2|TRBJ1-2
CASSEGQGGGYTF
TGTGCCAGCAGCGAGGGACAAGGTGGGGGCTACACCTTC
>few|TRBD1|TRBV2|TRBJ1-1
CASSLQGAGLEAFF
TGTGCCAGCAGTCTACAGGGGGCAGGCCTTGAAGCTTTCTTT
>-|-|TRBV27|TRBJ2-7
CASSLGTSGEQYF
TGTGCCAGCAGTTTAGGGACATCGGGCGAGCAGTACTTC
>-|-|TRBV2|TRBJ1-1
CASSDRTALF
TGTGCCAGCAGTGATAGGACAGCCTTATTT
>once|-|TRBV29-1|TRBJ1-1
CSEGLRGKNTEAFF
TGCAGCGAGGGGTTGCGGGGGAAGAACACTGAAGCTTTCTTT
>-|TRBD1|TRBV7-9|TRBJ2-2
CASSRRTGPTGELFF
TGTGCCAGCAGCCGAAGGACAGGCCCCACCGGGGAGCTGTTTTTT
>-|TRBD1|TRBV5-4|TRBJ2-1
CASSKGQGAYNEQFF
TGTGCCAGCAGTAAGGGACAGGGGGCCTACAATGAGCAGTTCTTC
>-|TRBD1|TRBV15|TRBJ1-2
CATSREKGDRRIGYTF
TGTGCCACCAGCAGAGAAAAGGGGGACAGGCGAATTGGCTACACCTTC
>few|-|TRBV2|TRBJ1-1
CASTPMSGTRAFF
TGTGCCAGCACCCCTATGAGCGGGACCCGAGCTTTCTTT
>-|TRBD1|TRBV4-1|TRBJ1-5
CASRGTGTNQPQHF
TGCGCCAGCAGGGGGACAGGGACCAATCAGCCCCAGCATTTT
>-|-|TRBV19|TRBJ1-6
CASSIKASNSPLHF
TGTGCCAGTAGTATCAAGGCTAGTAATTCACCCCTCCACTTT
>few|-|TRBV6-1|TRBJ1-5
CASSESHGVPQPQHF
TGTGCCAGCAGTGAATCCCACGGGGTACCTCAGCCCCAGCATTTT
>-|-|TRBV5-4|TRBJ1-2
CASSFVADYGYTF
TGTGCCAGCAGCTTCGTCGCAGACTATGGCTACACCTTC
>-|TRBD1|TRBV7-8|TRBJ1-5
CASSSHTGTGIWDSNQPQHF
TGTGCCAGCAGCTCACACACCGGGACAGGGATATGGGATAGCAATCAGCCCCAGCATTTT
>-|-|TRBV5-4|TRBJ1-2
CASSKWKGIGYTF
TGTGCCAGCAGTAAATGGAAGGGGATCGGCTACACCTTC
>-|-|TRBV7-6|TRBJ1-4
CASSLGTDKLFF
TGTGCCAGCAGCTTAGGGACAGACAAACTGTTTTTT
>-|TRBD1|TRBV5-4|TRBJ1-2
CASTEGGRGNYGYTF
TGTGCCAGCACCGAAGGGGGCCGAGGAAACTATGGCTACACCTTC
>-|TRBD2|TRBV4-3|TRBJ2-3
CASSLAGGPDTQYF
TGCGCCAGCAGCCTAGCGGGGGGTCCAGATACGCAGTATTTT
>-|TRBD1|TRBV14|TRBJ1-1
CASSRQGAFGQAFF
TGTGCCAGCAGCCGACAGGGGGCTTTCGGCCAAGCTTTCTTT
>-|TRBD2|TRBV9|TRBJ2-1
CASSGPTSGGVNEQFF
TGTGCCAGCAGCGGACCGACTAGCGGGGGGGTTAATGAGCAGTTCTTC
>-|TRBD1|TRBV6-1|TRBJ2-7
CASSDSRTGSYEQYF
TGTGCCAGCAGTGATTCAAGGACAGGCTCCTACGAGCAGTACTTC
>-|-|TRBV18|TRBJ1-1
CASSNRGGSNTEAFF
TGTGCCAGTTCAAATAGGGGGGGATCGAACACTGAAGCTTTCTTT
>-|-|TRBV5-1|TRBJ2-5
CASSLFGNPGQETQYF
TGCGCCAGCAGCTTGTTCGGGAACCCTGGTCAAGAGACCCAGTACTTC
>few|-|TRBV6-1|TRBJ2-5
CASSGPQGETQYF
TGTGCCAGCAGTGGACCCCAGGGGGAGACCCAGTACTTC
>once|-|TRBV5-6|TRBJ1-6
CASSQKLDLVAYNSPLHF
TGTGCCAGCAGCCAAAAACTCGACTTGGTGGCCTATAATTCACCCCTCCACTTT
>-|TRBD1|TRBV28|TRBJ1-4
CATRQGKEKLFF
TGTGCCACCAGACAGGGGAAAGAAAAACTGTTTTTT
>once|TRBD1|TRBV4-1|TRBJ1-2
CASSHLTGGIYGYTF
TGCGCCAGCAGCCACTTGACAGGGGGAATCTATGGCTACACCTTC
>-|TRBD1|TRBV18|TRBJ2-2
CASSRRQGTGELFF
TGTGCCAGCTCAAGGCGACAGGGTACCGGGGAGCTGTTTTTT
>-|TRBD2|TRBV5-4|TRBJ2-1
CASSLVRRRGDINEQFF
TGTGCCAGCAGCTTGGTTCGTAGGCGGGGGGATATAAATGAGCAGTTCTTC
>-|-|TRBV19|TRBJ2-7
CASSASGNLYEQYF
TGTGCCAGTAGTGCCTCCGGGAACCTCTACGAGCAGTACTTC
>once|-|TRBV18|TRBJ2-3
CASSDSSTDTQYF
TGTGCCAGCTCCGACAGTAGCACAGATACGCAGTATTTT
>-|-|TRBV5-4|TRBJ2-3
CASSLKVQGSDTQYF
TGTGCCAGCAGCTTGAAAGTGCAGGGCTCAGATACGCAGTATTTT
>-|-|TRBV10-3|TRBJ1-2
CAISADIKDGYTF
TGTGCCATCAGTGCGGACATAAAGGACGGCTACACCTTC
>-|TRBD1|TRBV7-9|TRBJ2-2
CASSFPGQGTGELFF
TGTGCCAGCAGCTTCCCGGGACAGGGCACCGGGGAGCTGTTTTTT
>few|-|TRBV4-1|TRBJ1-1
CASSQSGAGTEAFF
TGCGCCAGCAGCCAATCTGGGGCCGGCACTGAAGCTTTCTTT
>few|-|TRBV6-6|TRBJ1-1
CASNPQGNTEAFF
TGTGCCAGCAACCCACAGGGTAACACTGAAGCTTTCTTT
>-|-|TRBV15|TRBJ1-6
CATSEGTVYNSPLHF
TGTGCCACCAGCGAGGGTACAGTTTATAATTCACCCCTCCACTTT
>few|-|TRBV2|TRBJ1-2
CASSVTQGSVRGYTF
TGTGCCAGCAGCGTCACACAGGGTTCAGTCCGTGGCTACACCTTC
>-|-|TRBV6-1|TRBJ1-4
CASSEGTANEKLFF
TGTGCCAGCAGTGAAGGGACAGCTAATGAAAAACTGTTTTTT
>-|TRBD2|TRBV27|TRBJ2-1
CASSLLAGASYNEQFF
TGTGCCAGCAGCCTACTAGCGGGGGCCTCCTACAATGAGCAGTTCTTC
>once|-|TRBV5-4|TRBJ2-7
CASSLQGSSYEQYF
TGTGCCAGCAGTCTACAAGGGAGCTCCTACGAGCAGTACTTC
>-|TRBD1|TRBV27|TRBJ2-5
CASSLSPTGRETQYF
TGTGCCAGCAGTTTATCGCCGACAGGGCGGGAGACCCAGTACTTC
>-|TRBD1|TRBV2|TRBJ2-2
CASSWDRTNTGELFF
TGTGCCAGCTCCTGGGACAGGACGAACACCGGGGAGCTGTTTTTT
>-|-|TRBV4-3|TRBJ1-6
CASSHISVQDNSPLHF
TGCGCCAGCAGCCACATATCAGTACAGGATAATTCACCCCTCCACTTT
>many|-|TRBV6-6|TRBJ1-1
CASSRINTEAFF
TGTGCCAGCAGCCGTATCAACACTGAAGCTTTCTTT
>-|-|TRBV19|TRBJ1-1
CASSSSGGNTEAFF
TGTGCCAGTAGTTCTTCCGGGGGAAACACTGAAGCTTTCTTT
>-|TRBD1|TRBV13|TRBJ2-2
CASRDRVFTGELFF
TGTGCCAGCAGGGACAGGGTTTTCACCGGGGAGCTGTTTTTT
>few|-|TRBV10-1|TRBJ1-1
CASSEGGMNTEAFF
TGCGCCAGCAGTGAAGGCGGAATGAACACTGAAGCTTTCTTT
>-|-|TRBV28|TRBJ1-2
CASSLIYPGKDGYTF
TGTGCCAGCAGTTTAATTTACCCGGGAAAGGATGGCTACACCTTC
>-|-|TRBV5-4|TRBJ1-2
CASSLEVGRGYTF
TGTGCCAGCAGCTTGGAGGTGGGGCGCGGCTACACCTTC
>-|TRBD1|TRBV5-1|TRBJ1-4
CASSLAEKGTGSEKLFF
TGCGCCAGCAGCTTGGCCGAGAAGGGGACAGGGTCTGAAAAACTGTTTTTT